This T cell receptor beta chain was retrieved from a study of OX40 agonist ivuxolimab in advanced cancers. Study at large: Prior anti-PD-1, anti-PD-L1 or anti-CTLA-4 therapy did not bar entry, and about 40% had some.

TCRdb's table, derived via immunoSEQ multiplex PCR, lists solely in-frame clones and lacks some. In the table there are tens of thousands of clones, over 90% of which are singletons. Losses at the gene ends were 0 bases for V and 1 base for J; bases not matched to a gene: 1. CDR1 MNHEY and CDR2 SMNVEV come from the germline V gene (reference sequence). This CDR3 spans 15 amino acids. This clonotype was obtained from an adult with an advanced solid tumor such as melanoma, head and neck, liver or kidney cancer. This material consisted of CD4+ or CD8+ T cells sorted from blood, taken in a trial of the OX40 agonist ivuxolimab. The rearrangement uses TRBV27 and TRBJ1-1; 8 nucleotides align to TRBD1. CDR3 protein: CASSLSQGANTEAFF. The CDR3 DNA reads TGTGCCAGCAGTTTATCCCAGGGGGCGAACACTGAAGCTTTCTTT.